Following are 15 T cell receptor beta chains from one sample sequenced in a study of cytomegalovirus exposure and HLA in healthy donors. PCR amplification relied on 60 Vbeta primers (plus 13 Jbeta primers). Generated by immunoSEQ multiplex PCR, the TCRdb table keeps only in-frame clones and is missing some. The sample comprises approximately 250,000 clones, roughly 85% of which are singletons, and around 0.23% rests with the top ten. What was sequenced was PBMCs. The receptor set was obtained from a girl under 10 years old in good health and CMV-seronegative.

The chain carries TRBV4-1 and TRBJ1-5; TRBD1 is a possible D gene (6 bases). There are 16 residues in the CDR3. The germline CDR1 and CDR2 sequences are MGHRA and YSYEKL. V lost 5 bases, J lost 2 bases, and 16 bases lay in between. In DNA, the CDR3 is TGCGCCAGCAGCTTTGGGGGCACACAGGGCAATCAGCCCCAGCATTTT. Residues: CASSFGGTQGNQPQHF.

This clone showed up just once. The chain uses TRBV29-1 and TRBJ2-7; tentatively, D is TRBD2 (6 bases). The CDR3 is made up of 13 amino acids. Per germline, CDR1 SQVTM and CDR2 ANQGSEA. The V and J ends lost 4 bases and 8 bases respectively, with 18 bases between them. The CDR3 region has the DNA TGCAGCGTTGGGGCGGGACGGAAGGGGAAGCAGTACTTC. This sequence encodes CSVGAGRKGKQYF.

The V gene is TRBV7-2, the J gene TRBJ2-3; 10 positions agree with TRBD2. Germline V CDR1 and CDR2: SGHTA, FQGNSA. Germline trimming cut 5 bases from V and 1 base from J; bases unmatched to any gene: 9. The CDR3 totals 17 residues. CDR3 in amino acids: CASSPAVLAGGTDTQYF. In DNA, the CDR3 is TGTGCCAGCAGCCCGGCGGTCCTAGCGGGGGGCACAGATACGCAGTATTTT.

The chain combines TRBV19 with TRBJ2-7; 11 nucleotides agree with TRBD2. Trimming at V came to 4 bases and at J to 2 bases, leaving 7 bases not matched to a gene. The CDR3 sequence is 16 residues long. Per the germline V gene, CDR1 is LNHDA and CDR2 is SQIVND (reference sequence). The CDR3 sequence is CASSRSGTSGTYEQYF. DNA for the CDR3: TGTGCCAGTAGTAGATCCGGGACTAGCGGCACCTACGAGCAGTACTTC.

The CDR3 reads CASSSNTEAFF. CDR3 DNA sequence: TGTGCCAGCAGTTCTAACACTGAAGCTTTCTTT. V usage is TRBV6-1 and J usage is TRBJ1-1; no reliable D call. The CDR3 spans 11 residues. Trimming pared 5 bases from V and 2 bases from J, leaving 3 bases between. The germline gives CDR1 MNHNS, CDR2 SASEGT.

The chain combines TRBV6-4 with TRBJ1-4; D is uncertain. The CDR3 is 14 amino acids. Germline values: CDR1 MRHNA, CDR2 SNTAGT. V was clipped by 3 bases and J by 8 bases, with 13 bases between them. Written as DNA, the CDR3 is TGTGCCAGCAGTGAATCAGGCAGTCGGGAAAAACTGTTTTTT. Protein: CASSESGSREKLFF.

This clone was detected only a few times. The chain links TRBV18 to TRBJ2-3; 8 nucleotides match TRBD1. After removal of 3 bases from V and 7 bases from J, the junction contained 9 bases not matched to a gene. CDR1 and CDR2 from the germline V gene are KGHSH and LQKENI. The CDR3 is 15 residues long. The CDR3 loop reads CASSPGQGAIYTQYF. The CDR3 DNA is TGTGCCAGCTCACCTGGGCAGGGGGCAATATATACGCAGTATTTT.

This clone was recorded once. The genes are TRBV10-1 and TRBJ2-7; D is unclear. The CDR3 is 14 residues long. With 2 bases removed from V and 6 bases from J, the gap between germline ends came to 14 bases. CDR1 and CDR2 from the germline V gene are WNHNN and SYGVQD (reference sequence). The CDR3, as DNA: TGCGCCAGCAGTGAGGCAATGGTTGTCGGCGAGCAGTACTTC. Residues: CASSEAMVVGEQYF.

For the CDR3, the DNA is TGTGCCTGGACCATGGGAGGGCATGGCTACACCTTC. Residues: CAWTMGGHGYTF. The chain is built from TRBV30 and TRBJ1-2, with unresolved D. This CDR3 contains 12 residues. Germline values: CDR1 GTSNPN, CDR2 SVGIG (reference sequence). V lost 4 bases and J lost 6, with 12 bases in between.

The rearrangement uses TRBV18 and TRBJ2-5, with a possible D match to TRBD1 (5 bases). The CDR3 spans 14 residues. Germline V gives CDR1 KGHSH, CDR2 LQKENI. Trimming left V 5 bases short and J 2 bases short, with 12 bases between. The CDR3 is CASSDTGKQETQYF. The CDR3 nucleotides read TGTGCCAGCTCAGACACAGGCAAACAAGAGACCCAGTACTTC.

The chain uses TRBV7-8 and TRBJ2-7; 7 bases map to TRBD2. In germline, CDR1 is SGHVS, CDR2 FQNEAQ. V was clipped by 7 bases and J by 6 bases; unmatched bases: 15. CDR3 size: 15 residues. CDR3 loop: CASIPTGLTLVEQYF. In DNA, the CDR3 is TGTGCCAGCATCCCCACGGGACTAACGTTAGTCGAGCAGTACTTC.

This chain connects TRBV7-9 to TRBJ2-1, with TRBD2 matching 10 bases. Germline lookup yields CDR1 SEHNR and CDR2 FQNEAQ (reference sequence). The V gene end was trimmed by 5 bases and the J gene end by 4 bases; junction bases not matched to a gene: 11. This CDR3 comprises 17 residues. The CDR3 bases are TGTGCCAGCAGCAACCACCCGAGGACTAGCGGTTACAATGAGCAGTTCTTC. As protein: CASSNHPRTSGYNEQFF.

In its sample, this clone was seen a few times. The genes are TRBV30 and TRBJ1-6; D call uncertain. Trimming shortened V by 0 bases and J by 14 bases, and 14 bases separated the two germline ends. Germline V gives CDR1 GTSNPN, CDR2 SVGIG (reference sequence). The CDR3 consists of 13 residues. This CDR3 reads CAWSVTGSGSLHF. CDR3 nucleotide sequence: TGTGCCTGGAGTGTTACGGGGTCCGGATCCCTCCACTTT. Variable domain in full (rest from reference TRBV30 and TRBJ1-6): SQTIHQWPATLVQPVGSPLSLECTVEGTSNPNLYWYRQAAGRGLQLLFYSVGIGQISSEVPQNLSASRPQDRQFILSSKKLLLSDSGFYLCAWSVTGSGSLHFGNGTRLTVT.

The chain recombines TRBV19 with TRBJ2-1; tentative D call: TRBD2 (6 bases). The germline gives CDR1 LNHDA, CDR2 SQIVND (reference sequence). The CDR3 is 14 residues long. V was shortened by 4 bases and J by 0 bases, with 7 bases between the two germline ends. Written as DNA, the CDR3 is TGTGCCAGTAGTACCGGGAGCTCCTACAATGAGCAGTTCTTC. It translates to CASSTGSSYNEQFF.

A few counts support this clone. The chain couples TRBV5-1 to TRBJ2-7; perhaps TRBD1 as D (6 bases). This CDR3 region has 15 residues. V was pared by 4 bases and J by 1 base, with 15 bases between. Germline V gives CDR1 SGHRS, CDR2 YFSETQ. The CDR3 spells CASSPLLTGSYEQYF. The CDR3 coding sequence is TGCGCCAGCAGCCCCCTTCTAACAGGGTCCTACGAGCAGTACTTC.